The clone carrying this T cell receptor beta chain was found a few times. This entry comes from a study of shared clonotypes between healthy human individuals. Profiled with immunoSEQ multiplex PCR; TCRdb holds only in-frame clones, not every one. The table lists approximately 440,000 clones, more than 70% of them singletons. From germline, CDR1 is SEHNR and CDR2 FQNEAQ (reference sequence). This CDR3 has 16 residues. V gave up 5 bases and J gave up 4 bases, with 20 bases separating them. The TCR sequence derives from a woman in her thirties or forties in good health. Some clones in this sample may be carry-over from other donors' samples. The chain joins TRBV7-9 to TRBJ2-5, with D perhaps TRBD1 (6 bases). The sample consisted of PBMCs. The CDR3 DNA sequence: TGTGCCAGCAGCCCACCAGACAGGAGCCCTCGAGAGACCCAGTACTTC. Translated: CASSPPDRSPRETQYF.